The present T cell receptor beta chain was sequenced within a study of T cells in Graves' hyperthyroidism and ophthalmopathy. The TCR beta CDR3 regions underwent amplification using RNA transcripts as the source. The primer set for the first-round RT-PCR of the TCR CDR3 was HTBI. TCRdb passed the multiplex PCR reads through MiXCR, listing each CDR3 protein once. The sample shows hundreds of thousands of distinct CDR3 sequences, about 45% of them seen only once. This clonotype was recorded only once. This CDR3 comprises 17 residues. Germline assignment: CDR1 MGHDK and CDR2 SYGVNS. V was pared by 1 base and J by 5 bases, with 13 bases of the junction left unmatched.

V and J are TRBV25-1 and TRBJ2-5; 7 bases line up with TRBD2. Specimen: peripheral blood or thyroid tissue (not recorded which). The clonotype was recovered from an adult man with Graves' disease, either hyperthyroidism or ophthalmopathy (not recorded which). DNA of the CDR3: TGTGCCAGCAGTGAATCCCGCCAGACTAGCTTGTTGGAGACCCAGTACTTC. It translates to CASSESRQTSLLETQYF. The entire variable domain, with the rest obtained from reference TRBV25-1 and TRBJ2-5, is as follows: EADIYQTPRYLVIGTGKKITLECSQTMGHDKMYWYQQDPGMELHLIHYSYGVNSTEKGDLSSESTVSRIRTEHFPLTLESARPSHTSQYLCASSESRQTSLLETQYFGPGTRLLVL.